One sample yielded the 10 T cell receptor beta chains listed below, sequenced in a study of blood T cell repertoires in COVID-19. Sequencing was performed with immunoSEQ multiplex PCR; in TCRdb, only in-frame clones are kept and a portion is missing. Found here are some 200,000 clones, around 83% of them singletons; the top ten hold about 5.7%. Sequencing was done on a sample of peripheral blood. The receptors come from a woman aged 40 to 50 with acute or convalescent COVID-19.

The chain combines TRBV20-1 with TRBJ2-4, with no clear D. This CDR3 has 13 amino acids. Per germline, CDR1 DFQATT and CDR2 SNEGSKA (reference sequence). Trimming took 3 bases from V and 0 from J, leaving 6 bases between them. The CDR3 protein is CSASSGAKNIQYF. For the CDR3, the DNA is TGCAGTGCTAGTTCAGGAGCCAAAAACATTCAGTACTTC.

The chain employs TRBV6-2 or TRBV6-3 and TRBJ2-3; D is perhaps TRBD1 (6 bases). The germline CDR1 and CDR2 sequences are MNHEY and SVGEGT. The CDR3 length is 16 residues. Trimming removed 3 bases from V and 1 base from J, with 14 bases in between. The CDR3 nucleotides are TGTGCCAGCAGTTATTTCCCCGGACAGCGCACAGATACGCAGTATTTT. Translating it yields CASSYFPGQRTDTQYF.

This chain joins TRBV13 and TRBJ2-5; possible D gene TRBD2, 5 bases. The germline V gene has CDR1 PRHDT and CDR2 FYEKMQ (reference sequence). The length of the CDR3 is 13 residues. Trimming removed 8 bases at V and 5 bases at J, with 15 bases between. Written as DNA, the CDR3 is TGTGCCAGCTTTACGGGGAGTCTGGAGACCCAGTACTTC. It specifies CASFTGSLETQYF.

J is TRBJ2-7 and V is TRBV15, with D tentatively TRBD1 (5 bases). Germline V CDR1 and CDR2: LNHNV, YYDKDF (reference sequence). Trimming left V 2 bases short and J 5 bases short, with 10 bases between. This CDR3 has 13 residues. CDR3 sequence reads: CATSRPQGNEQYF. CDR3 coding DNA: TGTGCCACCAGCAGACCCCAGGGTAACGAGCAGTACTTC. Supplemented by reference TRBV15 and TRBJ2-7, the full variable domain reads DAMVIQNPRYQVTQFGKPVTLSCSQTLNHNVMYWYQQKSSQAPKLLFHYYDKDFNNEADTPDNFQSRRPNTSFCFLDIRSPGLGDTAMYLCATSRPQGNEQYFGPGTRLTVT.

The gene calls are TRBV5-1 and TRBJ1-1; tentative D call: TRBD1 (6 bases). This CDR3 has 12 amino acids. Germline V gives CDR1 SGHRS, CDR2 YFSETQ. V was clipped by 5 bases and J by 8 bases, with 13 bases between them. The chain's CDR3 is CASRYDRTEAFF. Written as DNA, the CDR3 is TGCGCCAGCAGATACGACAGGACGGAAGCTTTCTTT. The entire variable domain, with the rest obtained from reference TRBV5-1 and TRBJ1-1, is as follows: KAGVTQTPRYLIKTRGQQVTLSCSPISGHRSVSWYQQTPGQGLQFLFEYFSETQRNKGNFPGRFSGRQFSNSRSEMNVSTLELGDSALYLCASRYDRTEAFFGQGTRLTVV.

The chain couples TRBV6-2 or TRBV6-3 to TRBJ1-4, with D maybe TRBD1 (5 bases). V lost 0 bases and J 6 bases, leaving 14 bases between the germline ends. Germline-derived CDR1 and CDR2 are MNHEY and SVGEGT. This CDR3 is 16 amino acids long. CDR3 bases: TGTGCCAGCAGTTACTCGAACCGGACATACGATGAAAAACTGTTTTTT. It encodes CASSYSNRTYDEKLFF.

The chain recombines TRBV7-9 with TRBJ2-7; D gene ambiguous. The CDR3 totals 12 residues. Germline loops: CDR1 SEHNR, CDR2 FQNEAQ (reference sequence). V gave up 4 bases and J gave up 5 bases, with 9 bases separating them. In nucleotides, the CDR3 is TGTGCCAGCAGCTCCCTCCGAGACGAGCAGTACTTC. Encoded protein: CASSSLRDEQYF.

The chain links TRBV28 to TRBJ2-7, with D maybe TRBD1 (6 bases). V lost 2 bases to trimming and J lost 3 bases, with 11 bases between them. Germline CDR1 and CDR2: MDHEN and SYDVKM. The CDR3 is 14 amino acids. CDR3: CASSLTTGNYEQYF. CDR3 DNA: TGTGCCAGCAGTTTAACAACAGGGAACTACGAGCAGTACTTC.

V gene TRBV27 combines with J gene TRBJ1-6, with D maybe TRBD1 (6 bases). V lost 2 bases and J 7 bases, leaving 6 bases between the germline ends. The CDR3 totals 13 residues. From germline, CDR1 is MNHEY and CDR2 SMNVEV (reference sequence). The CDR3 nucleotides read TGTGCCAGCAGTTTAGGGGGCAATTCACCCCTCCACTTT. Translated: CASSLGGNSPLHF.

The CDR3, as DNA: TGTGCCAGCAGCCAAGAGGTCGGACAGGGGGACAATGAGCAGTTCTTC. It encodes CASSQEVGQGDNEQFF. V usage is TRBV14 and J usage is TRBJ2-1; TRBD1 aligns across 10 bases. Looked up from germline, CDR1 is SGHDN and CDR2 is FVKESK. The V and J ends lost 0 bases and 5 bases, in that order; junction bases with no gene match: 4. This CDR3 spans 16 amino acids.